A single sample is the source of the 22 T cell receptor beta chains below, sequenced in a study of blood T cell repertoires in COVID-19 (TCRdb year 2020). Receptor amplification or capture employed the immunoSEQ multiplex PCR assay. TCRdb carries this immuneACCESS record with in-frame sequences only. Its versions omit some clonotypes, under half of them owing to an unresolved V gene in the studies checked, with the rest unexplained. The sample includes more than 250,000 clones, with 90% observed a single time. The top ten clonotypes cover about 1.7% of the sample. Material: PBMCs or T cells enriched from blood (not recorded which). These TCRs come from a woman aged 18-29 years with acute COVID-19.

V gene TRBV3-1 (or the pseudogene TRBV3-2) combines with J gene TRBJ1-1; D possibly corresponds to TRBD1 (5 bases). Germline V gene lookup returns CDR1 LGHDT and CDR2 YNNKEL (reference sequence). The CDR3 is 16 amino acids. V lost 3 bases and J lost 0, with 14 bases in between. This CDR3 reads CASSHADIGMNTEAFF. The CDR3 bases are TGTGCCAGCAGCCATGCGGACATAGGGATGAACACTGAAGCTTTCTTT.

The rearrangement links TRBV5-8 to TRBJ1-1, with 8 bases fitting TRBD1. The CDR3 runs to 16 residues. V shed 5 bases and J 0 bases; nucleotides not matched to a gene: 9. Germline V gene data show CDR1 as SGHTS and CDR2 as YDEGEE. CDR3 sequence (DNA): TGTGCCAGCAGTCACATGACAGGGGTGTTGAACACTGAAGCTTTCTTT. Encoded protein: CASSHMTGVLNTEAFF.

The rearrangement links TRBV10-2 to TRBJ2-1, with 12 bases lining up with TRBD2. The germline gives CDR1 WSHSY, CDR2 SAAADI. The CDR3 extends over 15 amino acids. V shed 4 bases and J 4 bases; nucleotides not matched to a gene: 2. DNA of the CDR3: TGCGCCAGCAGTGGAGGACTAGCGGGATACAATGAGCAGTTCTTC. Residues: CASSGGLAGYNEQFF.

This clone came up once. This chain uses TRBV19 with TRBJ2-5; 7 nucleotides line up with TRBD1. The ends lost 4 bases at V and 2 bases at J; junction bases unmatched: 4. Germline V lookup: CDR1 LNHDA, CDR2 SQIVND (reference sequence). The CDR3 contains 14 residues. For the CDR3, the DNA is TGTGCCAGTAGTACTCGACAGGGTCAAGAGACCCAGTACTTC. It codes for CASSTRQGQETQYF.

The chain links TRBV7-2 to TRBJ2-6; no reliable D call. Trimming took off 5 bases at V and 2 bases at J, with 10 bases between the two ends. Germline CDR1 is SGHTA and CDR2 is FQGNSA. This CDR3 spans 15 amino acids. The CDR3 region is CASSPSTAGANVLTF. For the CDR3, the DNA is TGTGCCAGCAGCCCGTCAACGGCTGGGGCCAACGTCCTGACTTTC.

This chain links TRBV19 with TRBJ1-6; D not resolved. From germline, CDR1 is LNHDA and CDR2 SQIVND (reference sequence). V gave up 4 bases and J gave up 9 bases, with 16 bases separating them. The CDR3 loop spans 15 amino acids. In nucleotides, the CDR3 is TGTGCCAGTAGTAAGGAGACCGTAGAAGGTTCACCCCTCCACTTT. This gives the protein CASSKETVEGSPLHF.

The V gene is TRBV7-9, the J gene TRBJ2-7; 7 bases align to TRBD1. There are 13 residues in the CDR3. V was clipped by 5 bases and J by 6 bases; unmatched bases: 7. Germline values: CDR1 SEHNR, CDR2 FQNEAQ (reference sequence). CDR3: CASSETGKGEQYF. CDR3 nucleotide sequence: TGTGCCAGCAGCGAGACAGGGAAGGGCGAGCAGTACTTC.

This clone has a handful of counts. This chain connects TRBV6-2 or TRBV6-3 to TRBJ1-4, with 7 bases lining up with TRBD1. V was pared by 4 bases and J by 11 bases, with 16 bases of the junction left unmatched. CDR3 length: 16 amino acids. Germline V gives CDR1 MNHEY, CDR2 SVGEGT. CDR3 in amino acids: CASSFPTGEVPRKLFF. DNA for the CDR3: TGTGCCAGCAGTTTTCCTACAGGGGAGGTCCCGCGCAAACTGTTTTTT.

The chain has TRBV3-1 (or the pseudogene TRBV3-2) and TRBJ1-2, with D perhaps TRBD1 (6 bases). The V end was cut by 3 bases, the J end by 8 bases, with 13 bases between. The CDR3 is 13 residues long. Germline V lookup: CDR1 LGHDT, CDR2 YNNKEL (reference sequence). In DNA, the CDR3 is TGTGCCAGCAGCCATGCGGGGGGCGACGGCTACACCTTC. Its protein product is CASSHAGGDGYTF.

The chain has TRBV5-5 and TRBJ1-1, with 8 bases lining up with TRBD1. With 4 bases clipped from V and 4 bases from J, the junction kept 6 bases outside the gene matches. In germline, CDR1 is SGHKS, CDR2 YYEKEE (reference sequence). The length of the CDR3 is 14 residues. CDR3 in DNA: TGTGCCAGCAGCGATACAGGGGGTGGCACTGAAGCTTTCTTT. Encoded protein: CASSDTGGGTEAFF.

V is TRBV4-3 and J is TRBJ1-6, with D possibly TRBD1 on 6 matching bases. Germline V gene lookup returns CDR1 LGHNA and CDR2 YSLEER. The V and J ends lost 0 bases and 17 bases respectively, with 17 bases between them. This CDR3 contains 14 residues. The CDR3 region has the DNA TGCGCCAGCAGCCAAGAAACCGGGGGGCGTCTTGTCCACTTT. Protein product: CASSQETGGRLVHF.

The CDR3 loop is CASSKTSLSSSYNEQFF. CDR3 DNA: TGCGCCAGCAGCAAAACTAGCTTATCGAGCTCCTACAATGAGCAGTTCTTC. The rearrangement uses TRBV5-1 and TRBJ2-1, with TRBD2 as a possible D gene (6 bases). Germline V lookup: CDR1 SGHRS, CDR2 YFSETQ. The CDR3 has 17 amino acids. Deletions cut 4 bases from V and 0 bases from J, with 17 bases between.

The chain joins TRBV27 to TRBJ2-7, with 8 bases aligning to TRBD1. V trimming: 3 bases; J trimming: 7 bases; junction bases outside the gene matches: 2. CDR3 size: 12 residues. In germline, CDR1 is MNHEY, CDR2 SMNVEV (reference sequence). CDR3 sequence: CASSFTGGEQYF. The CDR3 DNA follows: TGTGCCAGCAGTTTCACAGGGGGAGAGCAGTACTTC.

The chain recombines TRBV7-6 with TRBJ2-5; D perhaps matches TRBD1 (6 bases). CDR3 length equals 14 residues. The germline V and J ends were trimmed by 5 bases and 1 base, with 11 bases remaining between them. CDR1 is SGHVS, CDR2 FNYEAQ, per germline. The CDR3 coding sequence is TGTGCCAGCAGCATCCGACAGGTCCAAGAGACCCAGTACTTC. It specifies CASSIRQVQETQYF.

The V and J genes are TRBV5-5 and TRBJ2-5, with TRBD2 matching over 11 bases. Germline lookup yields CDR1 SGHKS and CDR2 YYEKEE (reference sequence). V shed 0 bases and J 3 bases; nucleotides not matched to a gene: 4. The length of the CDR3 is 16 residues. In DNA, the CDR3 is TGTGCCAGCAGCTTGGTGGCGGGACTAGCGGAAGAGACCCAGTACTTC. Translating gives CASSLVAGLAEETQYF.

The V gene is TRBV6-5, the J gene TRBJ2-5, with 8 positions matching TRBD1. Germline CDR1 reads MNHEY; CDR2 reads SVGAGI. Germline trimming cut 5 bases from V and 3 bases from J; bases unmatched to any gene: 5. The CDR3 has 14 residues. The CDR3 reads CASSLGTGKETQYF. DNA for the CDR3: TGTGCCAGCAGTCTCGGGACAGGTAAAGAGACCCAGTACTTC.

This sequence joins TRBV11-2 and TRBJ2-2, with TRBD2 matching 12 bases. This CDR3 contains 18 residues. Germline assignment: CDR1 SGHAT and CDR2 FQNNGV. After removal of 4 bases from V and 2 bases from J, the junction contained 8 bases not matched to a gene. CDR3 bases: TGTGCCAGCAGCTCCCCGACTAGCGGGAGTCTTAACACCGGGGAGCTGTTTTTT. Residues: CASSSPTSGSLNTGELFF.

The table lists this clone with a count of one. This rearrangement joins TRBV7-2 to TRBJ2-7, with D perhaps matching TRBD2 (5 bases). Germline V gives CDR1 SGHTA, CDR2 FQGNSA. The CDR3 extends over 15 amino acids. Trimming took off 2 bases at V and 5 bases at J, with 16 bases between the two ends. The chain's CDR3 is CASSLSRGWRDEQYF. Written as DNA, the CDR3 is TGTGCCAGCAGCTTATCCCGGGGTTGGCGGGACGAGCAGTACTTC.

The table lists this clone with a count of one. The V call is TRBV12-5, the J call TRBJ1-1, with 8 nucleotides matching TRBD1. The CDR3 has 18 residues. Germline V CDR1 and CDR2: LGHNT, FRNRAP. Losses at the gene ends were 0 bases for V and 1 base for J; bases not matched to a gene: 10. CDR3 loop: CASGLVLGRDRRNTEAFF. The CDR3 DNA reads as TGTGCTAGTGGTTTGGTATTGGGGCGGGACAGGAGGAACACTGAAGCTTTCTTT.

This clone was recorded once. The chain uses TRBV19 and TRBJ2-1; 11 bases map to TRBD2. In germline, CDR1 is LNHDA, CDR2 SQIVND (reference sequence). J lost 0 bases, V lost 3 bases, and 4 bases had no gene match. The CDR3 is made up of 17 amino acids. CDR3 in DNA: TGTGCCAGTAGTATGACTAGCGGGGAAAGCTCCTACAATGAGCAGTTCTTC. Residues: CASSMTSGESSYNEQFF.

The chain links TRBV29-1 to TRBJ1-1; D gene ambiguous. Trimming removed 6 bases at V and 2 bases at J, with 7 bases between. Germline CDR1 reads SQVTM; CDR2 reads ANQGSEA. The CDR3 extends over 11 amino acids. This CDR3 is CSVAPNTEAFF. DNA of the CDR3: TGCAGCGTGGCACCTAACACTGAAGCTTTCTTT.

In nucleotides, the CDR3 is TGTGCCAGCAGCATAGTCGGGACAGGGAACTATGGCTACACCTTC. It encodes CASSIVGTGNYGYTF. This chain uses TRBV7-2 with TRBJ1-2; 9 bases map to TRBD1. Losses at the gene ends were 5 bases for V and 2 bases for J; bases not matched to a gene: 6. Germline CDR1 is SGHTA and CDR2 is FQGNSA. The CDR3 runs to 15 residues.